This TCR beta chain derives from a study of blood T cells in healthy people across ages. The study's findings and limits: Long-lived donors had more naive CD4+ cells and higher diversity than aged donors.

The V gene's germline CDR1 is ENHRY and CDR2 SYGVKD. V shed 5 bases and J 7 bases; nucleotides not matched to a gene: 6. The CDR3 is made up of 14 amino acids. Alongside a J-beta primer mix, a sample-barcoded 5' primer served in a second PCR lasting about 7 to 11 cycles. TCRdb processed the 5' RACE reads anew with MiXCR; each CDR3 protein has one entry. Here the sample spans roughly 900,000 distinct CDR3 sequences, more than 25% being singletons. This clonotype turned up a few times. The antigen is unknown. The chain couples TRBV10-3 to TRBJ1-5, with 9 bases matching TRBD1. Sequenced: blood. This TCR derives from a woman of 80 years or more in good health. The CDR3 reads CAISPGQGMQPQHF. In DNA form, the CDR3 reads TGTGCCATCAGTCCGGGACAGGGTATGCAGCCCCAGCATTTT.